This TCR beta chain is drawn from a study of cytomegalovirus exposure and HLA in healthy donors. As for this clone: Its antigen is not identified.

PCR employed 60 Vbeta and 13 Jbeta primers. Generated by immunoSEQ multiplex PCR, the TCRdb table keeps only in-frame clones and is missing some. The table lists about 200,000 clones, roughly 80% of them singletons. Overall study results and limits: Common viral pathogens were later found to be apparently linked to several of the most significant clusters. Cytomegalovirus status, reportedly, was diagnosed with high specificity and sensitivity by the classifier. The only immune exposure information that was available was CMV serostatus. Most CMV-associated TCR beta chains appeared HLA-restricted in a later analysis.

Sample: PBMCs. The sequence was obtained from a man in his thirties or forties in good health and CMV-seronegative.

The CDR3, as DNA: TGTGCCAGCAGCGTAGAAGTAGGGCAGGGAGGGGCAGATACGCAGTATTTT. Translated: CASSVEVGQGGADTQYF. This chain joins TRBV9 and TRBJ2-3; 7 bases fit TRBD2. CDR1 SGDLS and CDR2 YYNGEE come from the germline V gene. Losses at the gene ends were 0 bases for V and 4 bases for J; bases not matched to a gene: 11. The CDR3 has 17 residues. Looking up the rest from reference TRBV9 and TRBJ2-3 gives the full variable domain: DSGVTQTPKHLITATGQRVTLRCSPRSGDLSVYWYQQSLDQGLQFLIQYYNGEERAKGNILERFSAQQFPDLHSELNLSSLELGDSALYFCASSVEVGQGGADTQYFGPGTRLTVL.